What follows are 11 T cell receptor beta chains derived from one specimen sequenced in a study of post-analysis software for immune sequencing data. These receptors have no identified antigens. Study conclusions and caveats: Five TRBV segments, including TRBV5-6, TRBV5-1 and TRBV20-1, were more frequent in patients than controls.

Unique molecular identifiers featured in each of the TCR beta cDNA libraries. TCRdb fed the PCR reads into MiXCR, producing one record per CDR3 protein. The data show roughly 400,000 distinct CDR3 sequences, 39% seen once. Specimen: blood. These TCRs come from a girl between 2 and 10 years old with multiple sclerosis.

This sequence joins TRBV5-1 and TRBJ1-1; no clear D. The germline V and J ends were trimmed by 6 bases and 4 bases, with 13 bases remaining between them. The CDR3 contains 13 residues. Germline V gene lookup returns CDR1 SGHRS and CDR2 YFSETQ. As DNA, the CDR3 is TGCGCCAGCAATACGGGTGGGTCCACTGAAGCTTTCTTT. Encoded protein: CASNTGGSTEAFF. Variable domain in full (rest from reference TRBV5-1 and TRBJ1-1): KAGVTQTPRYLIKTRGQQVTLSCSPISGHRSVSWYQQTPGQGLQFLFEYFSETQRNKGNFPGRFSGRQFSNSRSEMNVSTLELGDSALYLCASNTGGSTEAFFGQGTRLTVV.

This clonotype was counted a few times. The rearrangement links TRBV12-3 or TRBV12-4 to TRBJ2-7, with 7 bases matching TRBD1. The CDR3 length is 13 residues. Trimming cost V 6 bases and J 7 bases; bases outside gene matches: 9. CDR3 sequence reads: CASSLRGLDEQYF. As DNA, the CDR3 is TGTGCCAGCAGCCTCAGGGGGTTGGATGAGCAGTACTTC.

This chain connects TRBV29-1 to TRBJ1-1, with TRBD1 matching 8 bases. CDR1 and CDR2 (germline): SQVTM, ANQGSEA. This CDR3 is built from 14 residues. V was pared by 3 bases and J by 1 base, with 4 bases of the junction left unmatched. This CDR3 reads CSVDRQGQNTEAFF. CDR3 DNA sequence: TGCAGCGTTGATAGACAGGGGCAGAACACTGAAGCTTTCTTT.

The gene calls are TRBV27 and TRBJ1-1; no firm D call. The CDR3 runs 13 residues. CDR1 is MNHEY, CDR2 SMNVEV, per germline (reference sequence). V shed 6 bases and J shed 4 bases, with 12 bases lying between them. The CDR3 DNA sequence: TGTGCCAGCAGCGGTTTTTTAGCCACTGAAGCTTTCTTT. This translates into CASSGFLATEAFF.

Only a few counts were recorded for this clonotype. The V and J genes are TRBV15 and TRBJ2-5; no clear D gene. V was trimmed by 0 bases and J by 4 bases, leaving 12 bases between them. Germline V gene sequence: CDR1 LNHNV, CDR2 YYDKDF (reference sequence). This CDR3 is 15 amino acids long. The CDR3 region has the DNA TGTGCCACCAGCAGAGATTTTCCCTCAGGAGAGACCCAGTACTTC. This sequence encodes CATSRDFPSGETQYF.

This clonotype was observed a handful of times. This rearrangement joins TRBV29-1 to TRBJ1-5; D gene uncertain. This CDR3 spans 13 amino acids. Looked up from germline, CDR1 is SQVTM and CDR2 is ANQGSEA. Trimming left V 2 bases short and J 1 base short, with 6 bases between. The CDR3, as DNA: TGCAGCGTTGAACAGGACAGCAATCAGCCCCAGCATTTT. Its protein product is CSVEQDSNQPQHF.

This clonotype was seen a few times. The chain couples TRBV28 to TRBJ1-5, with D hard to call. V was pared by 7 bases and J by 4 bases, with 11 bases between. Germline V gives CDR1 MDHEN, CDR2 SYDVKM. The CDR3 sequence is 13 residues long. For the CDR3, the DNA is TGTGCCAGCATACGGGCGGGGAATCAGCCCCAGCATTTT. Its protein is CASIRAGNQPQHF.

The CDR3 spells CASKKDGKNIQYF. The CDR3 DNA is TGTGCCAGCAAAAAAGACGGGAAAAACATTCAGTACTTC. This chain connects TRBV4-2 to TRBJ2-4; D remains ambiguous. Between the trimmed V and J ends, which lost 7 bases and 4 bases, there was a span of 11 bases. Germline V gene lookup returns CDR1 LGHNA and CDR2 YNFKEQ. This CDR3 comprises 13 residues.

The chain employs TRBV10-3 and TRBJ2-3, with D perhaps TRBD2 (5 bases). CDR3 length equals 15 residues. The germline CDR1 and CDR2 sequences are ENHRY and SYGVKD. V shed 7 bases and J shed 4 bases, with 18 bases lying between them. The chain's CDR3 is CAITPGSGAADTQYF. The DNA of the CDR3 is TGTGCCATCACGCCCGGCAGCGGTGCAGCAGATACGCAGTATTTT.

The chain carries TRBV20-1 and TRBJ2-3, with 14 bases lining up with TRBD2. Germline values: CDR1 DFQATT, CDR2 SNEGSKA (reference sequence). V shed 7 bases and J 6 bases; nucleotides not matched to a gene: 0. The CDR3 runs to 12 residues. DNA of the CDR3: TGCAGTGGGACTAGCGGGAGGGATACGCAGTATTTT. Residues: CSGTSGRDTQYF.

This chain uses TRBV20-1 with TRBJ2-4; D possibly corresponds to TRBD2 (5 bases). Germline values: CDR1 DFQATT, CDR2 SNEGSKA (reference sequence). This CDR3 has 16 residues. V dropped 0 bases and J dropped 6 bases, with 18 bases sitting between them. CDR3 coding DNA: TGCAGTGCTAGAGATCGAAGGCGAGAGGGAAGAAACATTCAGTACTTC. Translated, it gives CSARDRRREGRNIQYF.